This T cell receptor (beta chain) was sequenced for a study of shared clonotypes between healthy human individuals. Naive CD4+ cells were CD45RA-selected; the remaining cells were memory. Germline-derived CDR1 and CDR2 are SGHAT and FQNNGV. V was cut by 4 bases and J by 6 bases, with 10 bases left in between. The CDR3 runs to 12 residues. The assay was immunoSEQ multiplex PCR, and TCRdb's table has in-frame clones only and misses some. The table shows about 2.3 million clones, with 85% to 95% occurring only once. This receptor was obtained from a man aged 18 to 29 in good health. Some clones in this sample may be carry-over from other donors' samples. The sequencing input was naive CD4+ T cells from PBMCs. As for subset: CD45RA+ positively selected. The rearrangement links TRBV11-2 to TRBJ2-7; no reliable D call. The CDR3 sequence: CASSSLRTEQYF. CDR3 sequence (DNA): TGTGCCAGCAGCTCCCTCCGTACCGAGCAGTACTTC.